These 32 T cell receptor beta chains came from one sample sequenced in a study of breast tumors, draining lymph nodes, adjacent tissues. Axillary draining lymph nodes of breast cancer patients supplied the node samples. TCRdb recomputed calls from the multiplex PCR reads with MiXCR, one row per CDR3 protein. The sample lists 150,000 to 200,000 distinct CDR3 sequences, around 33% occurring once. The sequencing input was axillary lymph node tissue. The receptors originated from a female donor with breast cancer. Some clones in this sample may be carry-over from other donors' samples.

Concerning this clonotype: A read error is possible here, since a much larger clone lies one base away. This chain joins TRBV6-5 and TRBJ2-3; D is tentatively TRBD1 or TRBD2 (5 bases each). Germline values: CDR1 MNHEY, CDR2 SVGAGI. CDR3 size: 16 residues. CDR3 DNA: TGTGCCAGCAGTCACTCATACGGGGCATTCACAGATACGCAGTATTTT. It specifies CASSHSYGAFTDTQYF.

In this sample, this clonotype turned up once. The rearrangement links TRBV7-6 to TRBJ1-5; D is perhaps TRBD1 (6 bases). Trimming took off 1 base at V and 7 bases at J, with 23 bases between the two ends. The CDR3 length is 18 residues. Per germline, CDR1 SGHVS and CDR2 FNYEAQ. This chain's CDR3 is CASSLGGAGGHYEQPQHF. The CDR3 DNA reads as TGTGCCAGCAGCTTAGGTGGAGCGGGGGGCCACTACGAGCAGCCCCAGCATTTT.

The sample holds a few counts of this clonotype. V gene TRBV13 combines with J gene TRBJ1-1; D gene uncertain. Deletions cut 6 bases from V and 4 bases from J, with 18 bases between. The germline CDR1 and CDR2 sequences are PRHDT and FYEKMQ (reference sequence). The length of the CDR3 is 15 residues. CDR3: CASRFSGSRGTEAFF. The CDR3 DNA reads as TGTGCCAGCAGGTTTTCCGGGTCCCGGGGCACTGAAGCTTTCTTT.

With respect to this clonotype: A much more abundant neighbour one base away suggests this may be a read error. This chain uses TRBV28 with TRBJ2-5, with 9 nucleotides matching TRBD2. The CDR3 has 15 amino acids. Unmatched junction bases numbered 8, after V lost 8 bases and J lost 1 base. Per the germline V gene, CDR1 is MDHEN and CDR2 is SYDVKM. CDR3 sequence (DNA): TGTGCCAGCGGGCGACTAGCGGAAGTCCAAGAGACCCAGTACTTC. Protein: CASGRLAEVQETQYF. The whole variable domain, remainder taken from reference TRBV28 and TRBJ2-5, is DVKVTQSSRYLVKRTGEKVFLECVQDMDHENMFWYRQDPGLGLRLIYFSYDVKMKEKGDIPEGYSVSREKKERFSLILESASTNQTSMYLCASGRLAEVQETQYFGPGTRLLVL.

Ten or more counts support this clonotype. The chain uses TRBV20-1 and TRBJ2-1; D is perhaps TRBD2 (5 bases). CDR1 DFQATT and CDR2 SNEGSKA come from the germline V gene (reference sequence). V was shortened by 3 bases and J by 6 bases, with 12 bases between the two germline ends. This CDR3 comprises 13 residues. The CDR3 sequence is CSASEGFINEQFF. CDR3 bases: TGCAGTGCTAGTGAGGGATTCATCAATGAGCAGTTCTTC.

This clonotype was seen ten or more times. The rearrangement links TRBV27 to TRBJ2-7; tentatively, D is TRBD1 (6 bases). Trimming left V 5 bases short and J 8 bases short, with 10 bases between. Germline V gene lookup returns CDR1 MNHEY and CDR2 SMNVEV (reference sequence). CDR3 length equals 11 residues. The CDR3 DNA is TGTGCCAGCAGTCTAGGGACAAAGCAGTACTTC. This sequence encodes CASSLGTKQYF.

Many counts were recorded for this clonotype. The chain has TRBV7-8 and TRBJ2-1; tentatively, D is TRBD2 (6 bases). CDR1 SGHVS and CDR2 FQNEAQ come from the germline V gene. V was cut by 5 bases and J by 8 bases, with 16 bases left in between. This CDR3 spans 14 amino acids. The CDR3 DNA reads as TGTGCCAGCAGCAGACTAGGGGTCGGGTATGAGCAGTTCTTC. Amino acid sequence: CASSRLGVGYEQFF.

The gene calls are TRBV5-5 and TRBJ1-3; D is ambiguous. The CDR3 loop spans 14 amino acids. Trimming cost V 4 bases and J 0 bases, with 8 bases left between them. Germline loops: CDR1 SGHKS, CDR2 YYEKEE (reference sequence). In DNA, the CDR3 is TGTGCCAGCAGCCCCGGCCCCTCTGGAAACACCATATATTTT. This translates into CASSPGPSGNTIYF.

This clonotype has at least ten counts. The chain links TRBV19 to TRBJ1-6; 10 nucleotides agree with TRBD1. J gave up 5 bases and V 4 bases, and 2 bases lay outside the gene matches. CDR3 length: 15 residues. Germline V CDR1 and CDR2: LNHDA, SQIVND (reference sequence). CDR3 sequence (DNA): TGTGCCAGTAGTACTGGGACAGGGGATAATTCACCCCTCCACTTT. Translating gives CASSTGTGDNSPLHF.

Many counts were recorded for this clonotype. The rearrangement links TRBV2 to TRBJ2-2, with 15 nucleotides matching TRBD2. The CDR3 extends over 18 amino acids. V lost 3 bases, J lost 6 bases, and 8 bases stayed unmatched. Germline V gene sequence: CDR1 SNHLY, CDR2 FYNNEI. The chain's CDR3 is CASSDLRTSGRAAGELFF. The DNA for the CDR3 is TGTGCCAGCAGTGACTTACGGACTAGCGGGAGGGCAGCCGGGGAGCTGTTTTTT.

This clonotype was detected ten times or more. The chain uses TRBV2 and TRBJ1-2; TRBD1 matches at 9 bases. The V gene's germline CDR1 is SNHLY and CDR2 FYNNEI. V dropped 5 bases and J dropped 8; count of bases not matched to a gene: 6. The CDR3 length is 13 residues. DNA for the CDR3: TGTGCCAGCAGTCGGGACAGGGAGAGCGGCTACACCTTC. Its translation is CASSRDRESGYTF.

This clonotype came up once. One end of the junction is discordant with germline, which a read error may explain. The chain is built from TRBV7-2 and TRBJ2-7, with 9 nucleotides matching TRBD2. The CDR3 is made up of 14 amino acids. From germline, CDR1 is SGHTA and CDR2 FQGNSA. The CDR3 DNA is TGCGCCAGCAGCTCCGGACTAGCGCTGTGCGAGCAGTACTTC. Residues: CASSSGLALCEQYF.

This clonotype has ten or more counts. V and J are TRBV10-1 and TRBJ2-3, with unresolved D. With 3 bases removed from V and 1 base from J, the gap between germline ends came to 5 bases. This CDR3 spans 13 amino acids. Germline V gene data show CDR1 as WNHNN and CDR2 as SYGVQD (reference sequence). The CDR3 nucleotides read TGCGCCAGCAGTGACACAGGCACAGATACGCAGTATTTT. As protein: CASSDTGTDTQYF.

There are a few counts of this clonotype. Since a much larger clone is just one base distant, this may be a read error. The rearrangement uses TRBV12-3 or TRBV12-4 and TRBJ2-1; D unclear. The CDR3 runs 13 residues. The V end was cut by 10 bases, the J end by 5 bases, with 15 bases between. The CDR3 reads CATRHDLHNEQFF. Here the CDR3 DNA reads TGTGCCACCAGACACGACCTCCACAATGAGCAGTTCTTC.

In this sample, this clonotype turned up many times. The CDR3 DNA reads TGTGCCAGCAGCTTAGACGGCAGGGGGCGCTCAGATACGCAGTATTTT. It yields the protein CASSLDGRGRSDTQYF. The genes are TRBV7-8 and TRBJ2-3; 8 bases align to TRBD1. The germline gives CDR1 SGHVS, CDR2 FQNEAQ. J lost 4 bases, V lost 1 base, and 7 bases had no gene match. The CDR3 sequence is 16 residues long.

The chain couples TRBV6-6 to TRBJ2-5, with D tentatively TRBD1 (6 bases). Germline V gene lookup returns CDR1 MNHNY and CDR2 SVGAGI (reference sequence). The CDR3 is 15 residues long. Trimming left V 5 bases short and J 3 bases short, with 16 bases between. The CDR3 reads CASSHVRDTEETQYF. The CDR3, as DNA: TGTGCCAGCAGTCACGTCCGGGACACCGAAGAGACCCAGTACTTC.

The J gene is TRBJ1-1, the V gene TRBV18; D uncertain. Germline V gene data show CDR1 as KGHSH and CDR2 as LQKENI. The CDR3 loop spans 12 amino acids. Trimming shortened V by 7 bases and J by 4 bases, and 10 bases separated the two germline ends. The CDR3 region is CASYGESTEAFF. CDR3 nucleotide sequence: TGTGCCAGCTATGGAGAGAGCACTGAAGCTTTCTTT.

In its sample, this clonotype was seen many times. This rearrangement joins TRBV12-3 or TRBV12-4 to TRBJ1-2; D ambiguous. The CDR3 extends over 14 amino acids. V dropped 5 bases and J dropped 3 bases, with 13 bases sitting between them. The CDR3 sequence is CASSRPGEYYGYTF. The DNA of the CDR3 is TGTGCCAGCAGTCGCCCCGGGGAGTACTATGGCTACACCTTC.

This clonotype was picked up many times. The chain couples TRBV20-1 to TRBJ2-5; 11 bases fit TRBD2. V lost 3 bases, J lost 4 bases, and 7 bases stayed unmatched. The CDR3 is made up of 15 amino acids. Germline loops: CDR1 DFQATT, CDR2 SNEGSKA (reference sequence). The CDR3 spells CSASGLAGGAETQYF. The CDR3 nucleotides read TGCAGTGCTAGTGGTCTAGCGGGAGGTGCAGAGACCCAGTACTTC.

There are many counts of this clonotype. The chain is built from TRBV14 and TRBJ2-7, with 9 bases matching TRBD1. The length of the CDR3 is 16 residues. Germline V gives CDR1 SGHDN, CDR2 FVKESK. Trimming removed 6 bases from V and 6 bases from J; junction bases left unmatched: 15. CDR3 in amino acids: CASSLYRTGVGSEQYF. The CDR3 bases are TGTGCCAGCAGTCTATACCGGACAGGGGTGGGAAGCGAGCAGTACTTC.

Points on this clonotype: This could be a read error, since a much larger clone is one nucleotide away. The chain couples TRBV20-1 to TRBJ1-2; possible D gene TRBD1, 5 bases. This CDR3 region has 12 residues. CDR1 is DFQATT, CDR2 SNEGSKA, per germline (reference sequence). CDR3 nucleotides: TGCAGTGCTTACAGGTCTCCGTATGGCTCCACCTTC. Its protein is CSAYRSPYGSTF.

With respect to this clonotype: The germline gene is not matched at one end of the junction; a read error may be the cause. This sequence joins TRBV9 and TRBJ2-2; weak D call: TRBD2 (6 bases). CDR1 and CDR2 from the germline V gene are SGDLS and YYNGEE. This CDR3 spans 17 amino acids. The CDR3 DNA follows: TGTGCCAGCAGCGTAGTCCAGGGACTCACGAACACCGCGGAGCTGTTTTTT. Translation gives CASSVVQGLTNTAELFF.

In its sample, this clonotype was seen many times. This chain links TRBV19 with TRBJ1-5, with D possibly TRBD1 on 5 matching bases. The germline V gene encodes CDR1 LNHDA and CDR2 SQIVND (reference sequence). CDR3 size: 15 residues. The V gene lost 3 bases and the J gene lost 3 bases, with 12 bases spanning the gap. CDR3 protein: CASSMQGSYNQPQHF. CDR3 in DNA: TGTGCCAGTAGTATGCAGGGTTCATACAATCAGCCCCAGCATTTT.

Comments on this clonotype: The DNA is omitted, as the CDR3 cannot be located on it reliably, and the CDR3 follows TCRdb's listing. The chain's CDR3 is CASSFYICSARDALRSTDTQYF. The rearrangement uses TRBV7-9 and TRBJ2-3; TRBD2, the table's D call, was not compared with the DNA. 22 amino acids form the CDR3, both terminal residues included. CDR1 is SEHNR and CDR2 is FQNEAQ in the germline V gene (reference sequence).

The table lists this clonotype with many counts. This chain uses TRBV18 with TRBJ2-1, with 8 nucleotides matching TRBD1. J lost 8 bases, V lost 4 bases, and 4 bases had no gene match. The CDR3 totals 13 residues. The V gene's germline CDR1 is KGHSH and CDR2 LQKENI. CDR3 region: CASSQPGQDEQFF. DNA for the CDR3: TGTGCCAGCTCACAACCGGGACAGGATGAGCAGTTCTTC.

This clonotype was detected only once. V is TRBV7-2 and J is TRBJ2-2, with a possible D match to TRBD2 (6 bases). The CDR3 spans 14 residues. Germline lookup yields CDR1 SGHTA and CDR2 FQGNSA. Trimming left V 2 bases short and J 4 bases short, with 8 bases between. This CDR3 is CASSLRGSTGELFF. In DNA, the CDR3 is TGTGCCAGCAGCTTACGGGGGTCCACCGGGGAGCTGTTTTTT.

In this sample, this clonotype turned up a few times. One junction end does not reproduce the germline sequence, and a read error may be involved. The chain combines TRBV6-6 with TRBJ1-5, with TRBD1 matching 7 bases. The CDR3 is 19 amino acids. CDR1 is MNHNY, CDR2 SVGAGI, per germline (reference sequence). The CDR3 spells CASSHSTDRWGSGNQPQHF. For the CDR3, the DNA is TGTGCCAGCAGTCACTCGACGGACAGGTGGGGATCTGGCAATCAGCCCCAGCATTTT.

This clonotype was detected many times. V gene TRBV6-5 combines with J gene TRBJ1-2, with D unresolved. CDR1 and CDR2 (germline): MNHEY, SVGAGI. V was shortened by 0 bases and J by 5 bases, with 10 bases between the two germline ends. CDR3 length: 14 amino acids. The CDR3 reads CASSYSALGYGYTF. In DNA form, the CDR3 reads TGTGCCAGCAGTTACTCCGCCCTTGGGTATGGCTACACCTTC.

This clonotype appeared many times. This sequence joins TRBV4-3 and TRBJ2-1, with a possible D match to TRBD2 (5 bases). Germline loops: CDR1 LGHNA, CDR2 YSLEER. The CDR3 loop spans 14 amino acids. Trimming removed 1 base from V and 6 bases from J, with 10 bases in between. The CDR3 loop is CASSQGGSLNEQFF. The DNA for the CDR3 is TGCGCCAGCAGCCAAGGAGGGTCCCTCAATGAGCAGTTCTTC.

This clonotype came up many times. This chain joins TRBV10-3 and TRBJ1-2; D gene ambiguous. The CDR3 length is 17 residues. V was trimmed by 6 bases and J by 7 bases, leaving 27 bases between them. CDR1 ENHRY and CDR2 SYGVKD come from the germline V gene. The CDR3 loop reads CAIRKNSVGSPTFGYTF. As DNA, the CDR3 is TGTGCCATCAGGAAAAACTCCGTTGGCTCGCCTACCTTTGGCTACACCTTC.

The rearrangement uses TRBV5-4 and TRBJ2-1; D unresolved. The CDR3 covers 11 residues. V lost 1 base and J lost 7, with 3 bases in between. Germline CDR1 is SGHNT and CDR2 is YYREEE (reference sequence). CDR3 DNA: TGTGCCAGCAGCTTGACTAATGAGCAGTTCTTC. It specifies CASSLTNEQFF.

In DNA, the CDR3 is TGTGCCAGCAGGGGGGACAGGGGGAAGGATGAGCAGTTCTTC. This codes for CASRGDRGKDEQFF. The V gene is TRBV2, the J gene TRBJ2-1; 11 positions match TRBD1. This CDR3 spans 14 amino acids. The germline V gene encodes CDR1 SNHLY and CDR2 FYNNEI. V was pared by 6 bases and J by 8 bases, with 6 bases of the junction left unmatched. Variable domain in full (rest from reference TRBV2 and TRBJ2-1): EPEVTQTPSHQVTQMGQEVILRCVPISNHLYFYWYRQILGQKVEFLVSFYNNEISEKSEIFDDQFSVERPDGSNFTLKIRSTKLEDSAMYFCASRGDRGKDEQFFGPGTRLTVL.